The T cell receptor (beta chain) under discussion was sequenced for a study of T cell responses to AZD1222 COVID-19 vaccine. Sequencing used immunoSEQ multiplex PCR; TCRdb keeps in-frame clones, though not all of them. Here the sample spans 90,000 to 150,000 clones, 88% being singletons. V was trimmed by 4 bases and J by 0 bases, leaving 11 bases between them. Germline lookup yields CDR1 SGDLS and CDR2 YYNGEE. The CDR3 consists of 16 residues. The sample consisted of peripheral blood, taken on day 0 of AZD1222 vaccination. V is TRBV9 and J is TRBJ1-6; D gene uncertain. The TCR sequence derives from an adult in good health. Here the CDR3 DNA reads TGTGCCAGCAGCCTGCACGGTAGCTCCTATAATTCACCCCTCCACTTT. Amino acids: CASSLHGSSYNSPLHF.